The source of this TCR beta chain is a study of identical twins. TCRdb passed the 5' RACE reads through MiXCR, listing each CDR3 protein once. This repertoire shows 1.5 million to 2 million distinct CDR3 sequences, 32% found once; its top ten account for 0.25% to 0.3%. Trimming pared 7 bases from V and 4 bases from J, leaving 17 bases between. The CDR3 has 15 residues. The V gene's germline CDR1 is MNHNS and CDR2 SASEGT. This clonotype was found a few times. The clonotype was recovered from a newborn girl in good health. Specimen: cord blood. V usage is TRBV6-1 and J usage is TRBJ2-1; maybe TRBD1 (6 bases). The CDR3 region is CASKSPPTGYNEQFF. CDR3 nucleotides: TGTGCCAGCAAAAGCCCCCCGACAGGATACAATGAGCAGTTCTTC.